These 5 T cell receptor beta chains were all obtained from the same sample, sequenced in a study of T-cell memory formation after mild COVID-19. TCRdb reprocessed the 5' RACE reads via MiXCR and lists one record per CDR3 protein. The sample records 250,000 to 300,000 distinct CDR3 sequences, around 15% being singletons. The sample consisted of PBMCs or a T cell subset sorted from them (not recorded which). The origin of the receptors is a man between 18 and 35 years old who had mild COVID-19 (a few samples of this study predate the infection). Cell type and time point are not known.

This clonotype was counted a few times. The chain combines TRBV4-3 with TRBJ1-2, with TRBD1 matching over 7 bases. CDR1 and CDR2 (germline): LGHNA, YSLEER. The ends lost 4 bases at V and 0 bases at J; junction bases unmatched: 2. The CDR3 consists of 14 residues. The CDR3 is CASSPTGTNYGYTF. For the CDR3, the DNA is TGCGCCAGCAGCCCGACAGGGACTAACTATGGCTACACCTTC.

This clonotype was counted ten times or more. This chain uses TRBV29-1 with TRBJ1-1; D may be TRBD1 (5 bases). Germline V gene sequence: CDR1 SQVTM, CDR2 ANQGSEA. The CDR3 runs to 15 residues. Trimming took 7 bases from V and 0 from J, leaving 18 bases between them. CDR3 protein: CSGSQGWGMNTEAFF. The CDR3 DNA reads as TGCAGCGGGTCCCAGGGCTGGGGTATGAACACTGAAGCTTTCTTT. Based on the CDR3 plus reference TRBV29-1 and TRBJ1-1, the full variable domain is SAVISQKPSRDICQRGTSLTIQCQVDSQVTMMFWYRQQPGQSLTLIATANQGSEATYESGFVIDKFPISRPNLTFSTLTVSNMSPEDSSIYLCSGSQGWGMNTEAFFGQGTRLTVV.

This sequence joins TRBV27 and TRBJ2-7; D possibly matches TRBD1 or TRBD2 (5 bases each). V was clipped by 4 bases and J by 7 bases, with 11 bases between them. This CDR3 comprises 12 residues. CDR1 is MNHEY, CDR2 SMNVEV, per germline (reference sequence). The chain's CDR3 is CASSSPWGEQYV. The CDR3 region has the DNA TGTGCCAGCAGTTCCCCCTGGGGGGAGCAGTACGTC.

This chain joins TRBV12-3 or TRBV12-4 and TRBJ2-1; tentatively, D is TRBD1 (6 bases). V lost 3 bases and J lost 5, with 20 bases in between. CDR3 length equals 17 residues. The CDR3 DNA reads TGTGCCAGCAGTTTCATTCAGGGGCCCCAAGGCGACAATGAGCAGTTCTTC. The encoded protein is CASSFIQGPQGDNEQFF.

This clonotype has a handful of counts. The chain uses TRBV7-2 and TRBJ1-6; 7 nucleotides line up with TRBD1. The CDR3 totals 13 residues. Looked up from germline, CDR1 is SGHTA and CDR2 is FQGNSA. V shed 5 bases and J 12 bases; nucleotides not matched to a gene: 7. Here the CDR3 reads CASSMAGGGPLHF. CDR3 in DNA: TGTGCCAGCAGCATGGCAGGGGGTGGACCCCTCCACTTT.